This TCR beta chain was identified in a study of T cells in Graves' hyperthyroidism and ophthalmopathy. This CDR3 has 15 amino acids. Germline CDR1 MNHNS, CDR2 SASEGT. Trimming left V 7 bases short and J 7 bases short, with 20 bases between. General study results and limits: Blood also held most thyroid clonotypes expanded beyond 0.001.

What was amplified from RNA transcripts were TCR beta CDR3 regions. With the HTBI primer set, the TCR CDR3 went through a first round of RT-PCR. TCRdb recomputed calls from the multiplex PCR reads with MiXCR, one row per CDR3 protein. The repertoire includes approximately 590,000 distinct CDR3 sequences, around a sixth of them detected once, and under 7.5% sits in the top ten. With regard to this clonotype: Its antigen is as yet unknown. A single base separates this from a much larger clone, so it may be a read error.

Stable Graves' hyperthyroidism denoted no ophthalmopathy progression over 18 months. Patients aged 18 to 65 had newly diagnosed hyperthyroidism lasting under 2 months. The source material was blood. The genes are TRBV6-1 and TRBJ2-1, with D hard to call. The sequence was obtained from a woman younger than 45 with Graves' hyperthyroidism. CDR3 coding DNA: TGTGCCAGCAAGGAAACCGGGCCGCTTGGGAATGAGCAGTTCTTC. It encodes CASKETGPLGNEQFF.